This T cell receptor (beta chain) is from a study of regulatory T cells in long-lasting Graves disease. Whole-study context: Positivity for TSH receptor antibodies plus over 5 years of antithyroid drugs meant persistent Graves' disease. Points from the study as a whole: Segments TRBV28, TRBJ1-2 and TRBJ2-5 showed preferential usage in persistent disease.

Germline values: CDR1 SEHNR, CDR2 FQNEAQ (reference sequence). Trimming cost V 1 base and J 7 bases, with 8 bases left between them. This CDR3 has 14 amino acids. CDR3 regions were amplified by Arm-PCR using iRepertoire HTBI primers to build TCR beta libraries. Each CDR3 protein is one row after TCRdb ran MiXCR on the multiplex PCR reads. The repertoire holds 420,000 or so distinct CDR3 sequences, about 20% seen once, with around 24% in the top ten. Details on this clonotype: Its antigen remains unidentified.

Stated time point: persistent/refractory GD, antithyroid drugs over 5 years with positive TRAb. Scientists built the TCR library using RNA that was extracted from PBMCs. The patient group derived from an endocrinology department in Xi'an, China. This clonotype was sampled from a female donor with Graves disease. The specimen comprised peripheral blood mononuclear cells (PBMCs), sampled when the disease was refractory, from a patient treated with antithyroid drugs. The rearrangement joins TRBV7-9 to TRBJ1-6; D ambiguous. CDR3 protein: CASSLVTLNSPLHF. CDR3 bases: TGTGCCAGCAGCTTAGTCACCCTGAATTCACCCCTCCACTTT.